The 21 T cell receptor beta chains given below trace back to one sample, sequenced in a study of shared clonotypes between healthy human individuals. Sequenced by immunoSEQ multiplex PCR; TCRdb stores in-frame clones only, minus some. Among 1,100,000 or so clones listed, approximately 78% were seen once. The sequenced sample consisted of memory CD4+ T cells from PBMCs. Noted subset: CD45RA-negative fraction. These TCRs come from a man younger than 30 in good health. Some clones in this sample may be carry-over from other donors' samples.

The rearrangement joins TRBV9 to TRBJ1-1; D might be TRBD1 (5 bases). Germline assignment: CDR1 SGDLS and CDR2 YYNGEE. Deletions cut 0 bases from V and 2 bases from J, with 8 bases between. This CDR3 is 14 amino acids long. CDR3 region: CASSVGDFNTEAFF. The CDR3 bases are TGTGCCAGCAGCGTAGGGGACTTCAACACTGAAGCTTTCTTT.

This clone was seen a single time. The chain couples TRBV9 to TRBJ2-6; D not resolved. The V and J ends lost 4 bases and 0 bases respectively, with 14 bases between them. Germline CDR1 is SGDLS and CDR2 is YYNGEE. This CDR3 spans 17 amino acids. The CDR3 coding sequence is TGTGCCAGCAGCTCCGACATCAGGACCTCTGGGGCCAACGTCCTGACTTTC. Amino acid sequence: CASSSDIRTSGANVLTF.

This chain joins TRBV7-2 and TRBJ2-7; 12 bases are a match to TRBD2. The CDR3 spans 16 residues. The V and J ends lost 5 bases and 0 bases, in that order; junction bases with no gene match: 5. The germline CDR1 and CDR2 sequences are SGHTA and FQGNSA. The CDR3 region is CASSPRTSGVSYEQYF. The CDR3, as DNA: TGTGCCAGCAGCCCGAGGACTAGCGGGGTCTCCTACGAGCAGTACTTC.

The rearrangement uses TRBV7-2 and TRBJ2-3; D is ambiguous. The V end lost 2 bases, the J end lost 3 bases, and 9 bases lay between the germline ends. Germline CDR1 reads SGHTA; CDR2 reads FQGNSA. This CDR3 is built from 14 residues. This CDR3 is CASSLNSLTDTQYF. CDR3 sequence (DNA): TGTGCCAGCAGCTTAAACTCGCTTACAGATACGCAGTATTTT.

The chain employs TRBV7-3 and TRBJ2-1; no reliable D call. From germline, CDR1 is SGHTA and CDR2 FQGTGA. V lost 5 bases and J lost 6, with 11 bases in between. This CDR3 spans 13 amino acids. The CDR3 here is CASSHTLVNEQFF. DNA for the CDR3: TGTGCCAGCAGCCATACTCTAGTCAATGAGCAGTTCTTC.

This clone has just a few counts. This chain connects TRBV4-1 to TRBJ1-5; TRBD1 matches 11 bases. Trimming took 2 bases from V and 6 from J; bases not matched to a gene: 3. The CDR3 is 15 residues long. CDR1 is MGHRA and CDR2 is YSYEKL in the germline V gene. CDR3 in amino acids: CASSQPGTGGQPQHF. CDR3 DNA: TGCGCCAGCAGCCAACCAGGGACAGGGGGTCAGCCCCAGCATTTT.

Only one count was recorded for this clone. CDR3 bases: TGTGCCAGCAGTAACCCCCTTAACGAGCAGTACTTC. This sequence encodes CASSNPLNEQYF. This chain joins TRBV28 and TRBJ2-7; D gene ambiguous. The CDR3 length is 12 residues. Trimming stripped 5 bases from V and 5 bases from J, with 10 bases between. Germline assignment: CDR1 MDHEN and CDR2 SYDVKM.

The gene calls are TRBV30 and TRBJ2-1; D is uncertain. V gave up 2 bases and J gave up 0 bases, with 5 bases separating them. The germline gives CDR1 GTSNPN, CDR2 SVGIG (reference sequence). This CDR3 has 13 amino acids. CDR3 nucleotides: TGTGCCTGGAGTTGGGGCTCCTACAATGAGCAGTTCTTC. Protein: CAWSWGSYNEQFF.

The rearrangement uses TRBV27 and TRBJ2-1, with 13 bases fitting TRBD2. The CDR3 length is 19 residues. CDR1 is MNHEY, CDR2 SMNVEV, per germline (reference sequence). The V gene end was trimmed by 6 bases and the J gene end by 3 bases; junction bases not matched to a gene: 14. CDR3 coding DNA: TGTGCCAGCAGCCGTCCCTGCACTAGCGGGAGGGCCTGCTACAATGAGCAGTTCTTC. It codes for CASSRPCTSGRACYNEQFF.

CDR3 nucleotides: TGTGCCAGCAGCGTAGCTCCGGGGGCGAGTAGGGAGACCCAGTACTTC. It specifies CASSVAPGASRETQYF. V and J are TRBV9 and TRBJ2-5; D could derive from TRBD1 or TRBD2 (6 bases each). CDR3 length: 16 residues. V was trimmed by 0 bases and J by 5 bases, leaving 17 bases between them. Germline CDR1 and CDR2: SGDLS and YYNGEE.

The chain joins TRBV7-2 to TRBJ2-7, with D possibly matching TRBD1 (5 bases). CDR1 SGHTA and CDR2 FQGNSA come from the germline V gene. The CDR3 is 13 amino acids. The V end was cut by 0 bases, the J end by 7 bases, with 10 bases between. CDR3 DNA sequence: TGTGCCAGCAGCTTAGCCACAGGCGGTGAGCAGTACTTC. Translating it yields CASSLATGGEQYF.

This chain joins TRBV5-1 and TRBJ2-7, with 11 bases fitting TRBD1. With 4 bases clipped from V and 1 base from J, the junction kept 16 bases outside the gene matches. Per the germline V gene, CDR1 is SGHRS and CDR2 is YFSETQ. The CDR3 is 19 residues long. CDR3 nucleotides: TGCGCCAGCAGCCTCGGGACAGGGGGTAGCCGGGAGCCTTCCTACGAGCAGTACTTC. As protein: CASSLGTGGSREPSYEQYF. The full variable domain, in which reference TRBV5-1 and TRBJ2-7 provide the parts outside the CDR3, is KAGVTQTPRYLIKTRGQQVTLSCSPISGHRSVSWYQQTPGQGLQFLFEYFSETQRNKGNFPGRFSGRQFSNSRSEMNVSTLELGDSALYLCASSLGTGGSREPSYEQYFGPGTRLTVT.

The V gene is TRBV29-1, the J gene TRBJ2-7; 12 positions agree with TRBD1. Germline lookup yields CDR1 SQVTM and CDR2 ANQGSEA. There are 15 residues in the CDR3. V trimming: 2 bases; J trimming: 4 bases; junction bases outside the gene matches: 6. The CDR3 DNA reads as TGCAGCGTTGAAAAAGGGACAGGGGGCATATACGAGCAGTACTTC. It yields the protein CSVEKGTGGIYEQYF.

The CDR3 DNA is TGTGCCAGCGGAGGACCTGAGGGGGAGACCCAGTACTTC. It yields the protein CASGGPEGETQYF. The chain links TRBV2 to TRBJ2-5, with D perhaps assigned TRBD1 or TRBD2 (5 bases each). Trimming removed 8 bases from V and 5 bases from J, with 15 bases in between. Germline CDR1 and CDR2: SNHLY and FYNNEI. The length of the CDR3 is 13 residues.

A note on this clone: Distinct nucleotide sequences in the sample also encode this CDR3. The chain carries TRBV28 and TRBJ2-5; TRBD1 aligns across 7 bases. Germline V gene data show CDR1 as MDHEN and CDR2 as SYDVKM. V trimming: 4 bases; J trimming: 1 base; junction bases outside the gene matches: 6. The CDR3 spans 15 residues. CDR3 protein: CASSSPGTAQETQYF. As DNA, the CDR3 is TGTGCCAGCAGTTCCCCCGGGACAGCCCAAGAGACCCAGTACTTC.

This chain uses TRBV18 with TRBJ2-7; D possibly uses TRBD1 or TRBD2 (6 bases each). Trimming took 1 base from V and 7 from J, leaving 11 bases between them. The CDR3 covers 13 residues. Germline V gene sequence: CDR1 KGHSH, CDR2 LQKENI. The DNA for the CDR3 is TGTGCCAGCTCACCACGGGGGGCGCAAGAGCAGTACTTC. This gives the protein CASSPRGAQEQYF.

J is TRBJ2-3 and V is TRBV30; a possible D gene is TRBD2 (6 bases). The CDR3 consists of 13 residues. The V and J ends lost 3 bases and 2 bases respectively, with 9 bases between them. Germline assignment: CDR1 GTSNPN and CDR2 SVGIG (reference sequence). CDR3 amino acids: CAWSRGITDTQYF. The CDR3 region has the DNA TGTGCCTGGAGCCGCGGGATCACAGATACGCAGTATTTT.

The chain employs TRBV5-1 and TRBJ2-1; D perhaps matches TRBD1 (6 bases). Germline CDR1 SGHRS, CDR2 YFSETQ. The CDR3 contains 15 residues. V was pared by 1 base and J by 4 bases, with 12 bases between. CDR3 coding DNA: TGCGCCAGCAGCTTGAACAGGGCCCGGTACAATGAGCAGTTCTTC. Translated, it gives CASSLNRARYNEQFF.

This clone showed up just once. This rearrangement joins TRBV28 to TRBJ1-4; weak D call: TRBD1 (5 bases). This CDR3 contains 16 residues. The germline CDR1 and CDR2 sequences are MDHEN and SYDVKM. V dropped 2 bases and J dropped 8 bases, with 18 bases sitting between them. CDR3 sequence: CASSLMGSGEAEKLFF. The CDR3 DNA sequence: TGTGCCAGCAGTTTAATGGGTTCGGGGGAGGCCGAAAAACTGTTTTTT.

DNA of the CDR3: TGCGCCAGCAGCTTGATAGGAGGGTACACCGGGGAGCTGTTTTTT. Its protein product is CASSLIGGYTGELFF. The chain uses TRBV5-1 and TRBJ2-2, with D tentatively TRBD2 (6 bases). This CDR3 has 15 amino acids. Trimming removed 1 base from V and 3 bases from J, with 10 bases in between. In germline, CDR1 is SGHRS, CDR2 YFSETQ.

This clone was counted a single time. The CDR3 is CAGPTGGIYEQYF. The CDR3 DNA sequence: TGTGCAGGCCCGACGGGCGGGATCTACGAGCAGTACTTC. The chain joins TRBV19 to TRBJ2-7; maybe TRBD2 (6 bases). This CDR3 spans 13 amino acids. Germline lookup yields CDR1 LNHDA and CDR2 SQIVND (reference sequence).